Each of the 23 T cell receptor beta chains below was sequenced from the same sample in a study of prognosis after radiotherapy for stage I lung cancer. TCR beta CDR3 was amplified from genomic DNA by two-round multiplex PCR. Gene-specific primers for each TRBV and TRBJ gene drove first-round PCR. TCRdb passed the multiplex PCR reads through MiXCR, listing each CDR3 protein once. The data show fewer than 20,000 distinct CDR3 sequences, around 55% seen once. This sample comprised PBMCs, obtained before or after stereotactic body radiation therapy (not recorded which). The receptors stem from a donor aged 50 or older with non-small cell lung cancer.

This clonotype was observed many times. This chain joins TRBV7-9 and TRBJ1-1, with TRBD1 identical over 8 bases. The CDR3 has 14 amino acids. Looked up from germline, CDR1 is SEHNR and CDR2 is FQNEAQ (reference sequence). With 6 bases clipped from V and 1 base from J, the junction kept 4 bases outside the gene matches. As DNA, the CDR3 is TGTGCCAGCAGGACGACAGGGGCGAACACTGAAGCTTTCTTT. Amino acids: CASRTTGANTEAFF.

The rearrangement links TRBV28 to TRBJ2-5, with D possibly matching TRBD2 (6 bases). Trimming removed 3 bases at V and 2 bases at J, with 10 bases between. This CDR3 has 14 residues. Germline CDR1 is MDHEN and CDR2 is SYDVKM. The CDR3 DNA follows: TGTGCCAGCAGTTTGATAGCGGAACAAGAGACCCAGTACTTC. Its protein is CASSLIAEQETQYF.

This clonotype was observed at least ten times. CDR3 in amino acids: CASGRSSYEQYF. The DNA of the CDR3 is TGTGCCAGCGGCAGGAGCTCCTACGAGCAGTACTTC. The rearrangement uses TRBV9 and TRBJ2-7; no clear D gene. The V end was cut by 7 bases, the J end by 0 bases, with 8 bases between. CDR1 and CDR2 (germline): SGDLS, YYNGEE. This CDR3 is built from 12 residues.

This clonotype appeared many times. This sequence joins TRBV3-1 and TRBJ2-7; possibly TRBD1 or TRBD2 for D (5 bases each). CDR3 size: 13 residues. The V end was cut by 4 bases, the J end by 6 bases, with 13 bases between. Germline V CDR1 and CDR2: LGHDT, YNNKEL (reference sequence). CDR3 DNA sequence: TGTGCCAGCAGCCGTTCGGGACGAAGCGAGCAGTACTTC. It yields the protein CASSRSGRSEQYF.

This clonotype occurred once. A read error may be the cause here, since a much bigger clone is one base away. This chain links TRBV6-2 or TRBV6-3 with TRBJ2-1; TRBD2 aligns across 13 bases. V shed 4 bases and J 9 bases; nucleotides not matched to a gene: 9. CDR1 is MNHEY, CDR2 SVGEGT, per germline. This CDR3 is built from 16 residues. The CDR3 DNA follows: TGTGCCAGCAGTTGGGGACTAGCGGGATTTCGTAGTGAGCAGTTCTTC. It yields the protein CASSWGLAGFRSEQFF.

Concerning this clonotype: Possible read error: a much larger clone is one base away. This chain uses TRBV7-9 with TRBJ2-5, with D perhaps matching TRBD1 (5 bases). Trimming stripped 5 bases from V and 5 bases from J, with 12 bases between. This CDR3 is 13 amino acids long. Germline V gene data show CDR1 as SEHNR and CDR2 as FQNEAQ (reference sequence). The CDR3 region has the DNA TGTGCCAGCAGCCCGAAGGGGCCGGAGACCCAGTACTTC. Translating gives CASSPKGPETQYF.

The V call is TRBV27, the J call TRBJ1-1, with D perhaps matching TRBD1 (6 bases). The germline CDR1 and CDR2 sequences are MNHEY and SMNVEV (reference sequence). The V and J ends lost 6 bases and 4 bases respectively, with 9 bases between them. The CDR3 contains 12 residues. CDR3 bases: TGTGCCAGCAGGCAAGGGGGCACTGAAGCTTTCTTT. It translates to CASRQGGTEAFF.

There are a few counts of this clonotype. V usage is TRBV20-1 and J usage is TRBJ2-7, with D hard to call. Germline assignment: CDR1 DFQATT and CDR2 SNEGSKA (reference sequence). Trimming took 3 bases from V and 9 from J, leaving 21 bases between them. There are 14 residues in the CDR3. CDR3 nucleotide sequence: TGCAGTGCTAGTGAATTGGCAGCCGGTAGGCTGCAGTACTTC. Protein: CSASELAAGRLQYF.

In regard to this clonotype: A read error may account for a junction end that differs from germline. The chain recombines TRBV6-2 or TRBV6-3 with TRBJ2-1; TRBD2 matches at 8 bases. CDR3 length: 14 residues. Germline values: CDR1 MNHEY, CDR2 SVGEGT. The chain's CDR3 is CASSYLAGYNDQFF. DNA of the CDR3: TGTGCCAGCAGTTACCTAGCGGGCTACAATGATCAGTTCTTC.

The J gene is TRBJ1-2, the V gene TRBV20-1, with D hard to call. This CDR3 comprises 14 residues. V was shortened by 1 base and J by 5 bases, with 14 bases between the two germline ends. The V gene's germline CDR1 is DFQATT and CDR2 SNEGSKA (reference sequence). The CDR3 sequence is CSARVSGIGYGYTF. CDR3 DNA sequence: TGCAGTGCTAGAGTTTCGGGGATCGGTTATGGCTACACCTTC.

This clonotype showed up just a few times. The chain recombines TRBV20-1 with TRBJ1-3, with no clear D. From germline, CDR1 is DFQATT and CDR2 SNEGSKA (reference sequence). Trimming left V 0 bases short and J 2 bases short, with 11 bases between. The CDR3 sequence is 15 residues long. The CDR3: CSARDRTGPGNTIYF. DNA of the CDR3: TGCAGTGCTAGAGACAGGACCGGCCCTGGAAACACCATATATTTT.

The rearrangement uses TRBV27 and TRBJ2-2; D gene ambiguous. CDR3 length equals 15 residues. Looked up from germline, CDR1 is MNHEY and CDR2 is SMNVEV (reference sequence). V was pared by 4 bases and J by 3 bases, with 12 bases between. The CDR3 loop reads CASSSSIEHTGELFF. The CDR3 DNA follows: TGTGCCAGCAGTTCATCAATTGAGCACACCGGGGAGCTGTTTTTT.

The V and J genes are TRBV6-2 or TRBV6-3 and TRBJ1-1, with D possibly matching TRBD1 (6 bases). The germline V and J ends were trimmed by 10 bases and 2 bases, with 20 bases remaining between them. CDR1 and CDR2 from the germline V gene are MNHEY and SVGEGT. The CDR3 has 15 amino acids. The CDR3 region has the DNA TGTGCCATCATTAACCCGGGACAACTTAACACTGAAGCTTTCTTT. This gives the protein CAIINPGQLNTEAFF.

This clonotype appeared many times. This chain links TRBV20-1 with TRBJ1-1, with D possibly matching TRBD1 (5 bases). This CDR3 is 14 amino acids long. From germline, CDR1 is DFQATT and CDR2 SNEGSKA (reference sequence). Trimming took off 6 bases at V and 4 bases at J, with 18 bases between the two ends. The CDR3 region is CSAQVQGVSTEAFF. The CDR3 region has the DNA TGCAGTGCACAGGTCCAGGGCGTTAGCACTGAAGCTTTCTTT.

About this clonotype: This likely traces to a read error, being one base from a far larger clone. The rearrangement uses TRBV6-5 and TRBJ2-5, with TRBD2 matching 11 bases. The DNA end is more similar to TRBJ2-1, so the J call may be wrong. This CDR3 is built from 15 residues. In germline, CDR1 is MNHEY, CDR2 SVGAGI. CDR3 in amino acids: CASSYVAGGPDEQFF. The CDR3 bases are TGTGCCAGCAGTTACGTAGCGGGAGGGCCAGATGAGCAGTTCTTC.

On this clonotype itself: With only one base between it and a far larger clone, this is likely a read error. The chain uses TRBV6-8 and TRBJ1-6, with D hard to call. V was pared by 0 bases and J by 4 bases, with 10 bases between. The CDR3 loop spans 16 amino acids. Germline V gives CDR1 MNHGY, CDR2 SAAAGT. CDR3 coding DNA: TGTGCCAGCAGTTACTCGGAGGACCAGTATAATTCACCCCTCCACTTT. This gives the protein CASSYSEDQYNSPLHF.

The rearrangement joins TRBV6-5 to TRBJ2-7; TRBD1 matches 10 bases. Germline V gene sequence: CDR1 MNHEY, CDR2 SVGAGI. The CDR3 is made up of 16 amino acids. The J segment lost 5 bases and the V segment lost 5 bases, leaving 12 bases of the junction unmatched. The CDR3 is CASSGGTGALGDEQYF. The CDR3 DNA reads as TGTGCCAGCAGTGGAGGGACAGGGGCTCTGGGCGACGAGCAGTACTTC.

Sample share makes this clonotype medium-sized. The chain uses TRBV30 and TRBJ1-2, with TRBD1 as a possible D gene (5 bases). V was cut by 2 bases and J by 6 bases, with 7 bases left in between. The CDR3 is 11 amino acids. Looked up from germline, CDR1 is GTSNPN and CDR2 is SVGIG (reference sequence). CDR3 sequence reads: CAWSQGNGYTF. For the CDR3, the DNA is TGTGCCTGGAGTCAGGGTAATGGCTACACCTTC. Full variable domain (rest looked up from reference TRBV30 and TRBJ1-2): SQTIHQWPATLVQPVGSPLSLECTVEGTSNPNLYWYRQAAGRGLQLLFYSVGIGQISSEVPQNLSASRPQDRQFILSSKKLLLSDSGFYLCAWSQGNGYTFGSGTRLTVV.

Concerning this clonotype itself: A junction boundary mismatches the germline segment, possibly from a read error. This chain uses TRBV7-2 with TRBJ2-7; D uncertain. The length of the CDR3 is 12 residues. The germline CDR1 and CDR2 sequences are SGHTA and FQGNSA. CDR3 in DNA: TGTGTCAGCAGCGAAAGTAGAAGGGAGCAGTACTTC. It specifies CVSSESRREQYF.

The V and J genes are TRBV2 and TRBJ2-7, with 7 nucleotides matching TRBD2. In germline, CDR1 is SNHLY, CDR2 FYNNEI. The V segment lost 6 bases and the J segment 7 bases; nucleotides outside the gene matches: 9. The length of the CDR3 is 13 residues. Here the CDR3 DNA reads TGTGCCAGCAGACAACTAGGGGAGGGAGAGCAGTACTTC. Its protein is CASRQLGEGEQYF.

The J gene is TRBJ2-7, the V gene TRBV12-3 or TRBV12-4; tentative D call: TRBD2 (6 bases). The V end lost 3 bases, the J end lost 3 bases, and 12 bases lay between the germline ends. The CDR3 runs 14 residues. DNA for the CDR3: TGTGCCAGCAGTTTCGGCGGGATATACTACGAGCAGTACTTC. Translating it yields CASSFGGIYYEQYF.

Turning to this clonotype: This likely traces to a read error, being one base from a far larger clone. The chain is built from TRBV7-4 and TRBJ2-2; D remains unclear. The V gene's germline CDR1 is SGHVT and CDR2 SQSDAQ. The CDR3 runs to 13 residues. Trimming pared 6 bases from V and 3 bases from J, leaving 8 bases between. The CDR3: CASRFGDTGELFF. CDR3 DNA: TGTGCCAGCAGATTTGGGGACACCGGGGAGCTGTTTTTT.

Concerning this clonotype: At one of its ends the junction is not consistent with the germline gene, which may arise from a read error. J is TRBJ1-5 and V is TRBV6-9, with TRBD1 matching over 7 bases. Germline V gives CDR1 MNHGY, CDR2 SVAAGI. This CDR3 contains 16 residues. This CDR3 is CTSSYSGGGLCQPQHF. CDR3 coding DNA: TGTACCAGCAGTTACTCCGGAGGGGGCTTGTGTCAGCCCCAGCATTTT.